The following is a TCR beta chain sequence with its context. The antigen it binds to is not known. The sample holds no much larger clone one base away, and base qualities are not on file. These data belong to a study of cytomegalovirus exposure and HLA in healthy donors (TCRdb year 2017). In terms of the full investigation: An earlier analysis of roughly 500 of the donors reported 250 to 350 Gb of sequence data and about 120 million unique TCR beta sequences obtained from about 180 million T cells. Roughly 300 gigabases of sequencing data and some 85 million unique TCR sequences were included in an early release covering under 650 HLA-typed donors. The genetic ancestry cluster associated with self-reported Caucasian donors included about 84% of the roughly 380 genotyped donors. The study was designed to test whether signatures of past pathogen exposure could be identified by cataloging public T cell receptors. The T cell repertoires of some 700 subjects were profiled by immunosequencing and related to cytomegalovirus serostatus. A separate validation cohort of approximately 120 different subjects was used in addition to the roughly 670-subject first cohort. To predict cytomegalovirus infection status, the study brought together high-throughput TCR immunosequencing, statistical association of individual TCRs with disease status, and machine learning. A later analysis re-analyzed previously published TCR beta repertoires from 666 donors and added high-resolution HLA genotyping to study TCR occurrence patterns. The later analysis used no new phenotypic data to find candidate immune exposures, relying instead on TCR beta sequences and their occurrence across donors. To decide whether each TCR beta V gene segment behaved as functional or pseudogenic, an earlier analysis of fewer than 750 of the donors relied on high-throughput TCR beta sequencing. Donor age, sex, ethnicity and CMV serostatus were compiled alongside the repertoire data. Genome-wide SNP genotypes for about 65% of the 666 donors were used in a later genetic analysis, which treated that subset as a discovery cohort. All discovery cohort repertoires had been generated on a single sequencing platform. Both class I and class II loci were covered by HLA typing, at four-digit resolution. Typing coverage varied by locus: about 620-640 donors for A, B, C, DRB1 and DQB1; more than 500 for DQA1; over 600 for DPA1; some 470 for DPB1. Because of strong linkage in the cohort, roughly five DR-DQ haplotypes were treated as single units for association and clustering. Among some 400 genotyped donors of the cohort, an average of approximately 240,000 unique TCR beta nucleotide sequences was sequenced per donor, of which 15% to 20% were non-productive. Paper-wide results and their limitations: When HLA alleles, especially DR and DQ, strongly co-occurred, TCR associations were difficult to assign to individual alleles. According to a later analysis, parvovirus B19, influenza, CMV and Epstein-Barr virus appeared linked to several top co-occurrence clusters. A further reported finding was that TCR beta sequences accurately predicted the HLA-A and HLA-B alleles for most subjects in the first cohort. Some IMGT-functional V segments, including TRBV6-2 and TRBV6-3, could not be told apart with the 87-base-pair reads, so those segments were excluded. The study gave a list of more than 150 TCR beta chains associated with cytomegalovirus. Sequencing depth was assumed to be roughly uniform across donors in the presence/absence analyses, though that assumption may not hold. In a later genetic analysis, fewer N-insertions in productive TCRs were reported among donors in an Asian-associated ancestry cluster than the approximately 630-donor mean. Correlated functional status among segregating V segments might be attributable to linkage disequilibrium, but an unknown experimental factor could not be ruled out. In a later analysis, HLA-associated TCR beta chains were found to be more clonally expanded and to have lower generation probabilities than equally common non-associated chains. Across donors, most TCR sequences were observed very rarely, whereas some public TCRs were present in many individuals. Immune exposure information for the cohort was limited to CMV serostatus. A later analysis found that most CMV-associated TCR beta chains appeared HLA-restricted, with HLA associations seemingly driven largely by CMV exposure. Because HLA typing was unavailable for some donors at each locus, only the typed subset was used in association tests. The cohort was sequenced for TCR beta chains only, and without alpha or paired-chain data the features that could be detected were limited. An association between a missense DCLRE1C variant and V-gene and J-gene trimming of TCR beta chains was found in a later genetic analysis and replicated in an independent cohort. Because counts were too low, about 18 rarely observed V segments, including chromosome 9 orphons, were excluded from the earlier analysis of about 500 of the donors. A cluster of highly shared sequence variants was judged likely to represent a technical artifact of the sequencing pipeline. Specific HLA alleles were associated with roughly 16,000 TCR beta sequences at a false discovery rate of 0.05 in a later analysis. It was suggested by the authors that the approach could potentially be generalized to other disease states and immunological phenotypes. In an earlier analysis of several hundred of the donors, most TCR beta V segments were observed in productive rearrangements about 90% or about 30% of the time, broadly matching IMGT annotations. The classifier was reported to diagnose cytomegalovirus status with high specificity and sensitivity in both the original and validation cohorts. According to a later analysis, TCR association rates differed among HLA loci, with DRB1 alleles showing the most associated TCRs and HLA-C alleles showing the fewest. Three of the identified cytomegalovirus-associated TCR beta chains were confirmed in vitro to be specific for cytomegalovirus antigens.

The cohort was made up of under 800 healthy bone marrow donors. Cohort members were all nominally healthy when sampled, although unrecorded immune exposures were likely present. The donor was CMV seronegative and was included in the group of 352 seronegative cohort members. Each donor provided a peripheral blood sample, and peripheral blood mononuclear cells were used for TCR beta sequencing. The Qiagen DNeasy Blood Extraction Kit was used to extract genomic DNA from the blood cell samples. V loses 4 bases of germline sequence and J loses 3 bases, and the interval between the two ends is 13 bases. CDR1 SGDLS and CDR2 YYNGEE were looked up in the germline V gene. The CDR3 numbers 14 residues from cysteine through phenylalanine. Left in the record is the CDR3 DNA by itself, 42 bases read in frame from the first base. Libraries came from the immunoSEQ multiplex PCR assay. The multiplex PCR relied on a mix of 60 forward primers for TCR Vbeta segments and 13 reverse primers for TCR Jbeta segments. Amplification of the CDR3 region of rearranged TCR beta genes was performed with a multiplex PCR assay on genomic DNA. Amplified TCR beta libraries were sequenced as 87-base-pair reads on the Illumina HiSeq System. Under the source paper's analysis protocol: Across the 670 or so repertoires, a later analysis counted roughly 77 million unique TCR beta chains, around 11 million of which were shared by at least two donors. To remove PCR and sequencing errors, raw reads were error-corrected and collapsed into unique sequences using a nearest-neighbor algorithm that merged closely related sequences. To assign V, D and J gene segments, CDR3 sequences were aligned to IMGT reference sequences. For a sequence to be retained, a match of at least six nucleotides to both a V gene segment and a J gene segment was required. A rearrangement was called productive if the CDR3 had no stop codons and remained in frame with V and J, and every other rearrangement was called non-productive. CDR3 was defined by IMGT convention, running from the second conserved V-encoded cysteine to the conserved J-encoded phenylalanine. The earlier analysis of approximately 590 of the donors excluded any sequence lacking an unambiguous match to a single V gene segment. An earlier analysis of 550 to 650 of the donors classified V segments as functional when productive rearrangements were above 56.7% and as segregating when the standard deviation between donors was above 5%. A statistical classification framework was developed to diagnose cytomegalovirus status using the catalog of TCR beta chain sequences. A later analysis assigned V and J genes by comparing TCR nucleotide sequences with IMGT/GENE-DB human TR gene sequences. A later analysis assigned CDR3 sequences and most-parsimonious VDJ recombination scenarios with the TCRdist pipeline. In a later analysis, every TCR beta chain was defined by the combination of its CDR3 amino acid sequence and its V-gene family, and reads without a unique V-gene family were dropped. A later analysis removed 500 to 650 highly shared, low-generation-probability nucleotide sequences to deal with suspected cross-contamination and a sequencing artifact. For each public chain, a later analysis derived a clonal expansion index from normalized ranks of inferred template counts within each repertoire. In a later analysis, generation probabilities were computed with a VDJ recombination model fitted to out-of-frame rearrangements, and the resulting probabilities were checked against IGoR. A later analysis scored TCR-TCR, TCR-HLA and TCR-CMV co-occurrence with hypergeometric tests, applying a repertoire-size bias correction to TCR pairs. A later analysis estimated false discovery rates by permuting HLA or CMV assignments 20 times. In a later analysis, co-occurring TCRs were grouped using DBSCAN, with TCRdist sequence similarity added in when clustering inside HLA-allele-positive subsets. Co-occurrence clustering excluded repertoires with fewer than 30,000 or more than 120,000 public chains, plus five with anomalous nucleotide sharing. In TCRdb, the immuneACCESS table is reduced to in-frame sequences with V and J assigned. These tables do not hold every clone; where another copy was compared, an unresolved V gene accounts for under half, and the others remain unexplained. The V and J calls and clone size come from that table; D and trimming were worked out from the DNA. The table for this sample lists about 170,000 clones; roughly 70% of them were counted only once. Jointly, the top ten make up less than 1.6% of the sample.

The specimen was PBMCs. The receptor was isolated from a girl aged 5 to 17 in good health and CMV-seronegative. The chain links TRBV9 with TRBJ2-5; the D gene is possibly TRBD2, with 7 bases matching. The CDR3 region has the sequence CASSRGGAEETQYF. The nucleotides are TGTGCCAGCAGCAGAGGGGGGGCCGAAGAGACCCAGTACTTC. With all but the CDR3 taken from the reference TRBV9 and TRBJ2-5 genes, the full variable domain is: DSGVTQTPKHLITATGQRVTLRCSPRSGDLSVYWYQQSLDQGLQFLIQYYNGEERAKGNILERFSAQQFPDLHSELNLSSLELGDSALYFCASSRGGAEETQYFGPGTRLLVL.